The 32 T cell receptor beta chains in this list originate from one sample, sequenced in a study of sequential checkpoint blockade in melanoma. The data were produced by immunoSEQ multiplex PCR, yet TCRdb's version contains in-frame clones alone and is incomplete. In the table there are about 37,000 clones, 70% to 90% of which are singletons. Specified treatment: randomized to nivolumab then ipilimumab (arm A) or the reverse (arm B). Material: CD8+ T cells sorted from blood (inferred from file names), obtained from a patient given nivolumab and ipilimumab in sequence. All receptors come from a human donor with melanoma.

The rearrangement uses TRBV29-1 and TRBJ2-4, with D possibly being TRBD1 (6 bases). Between the trimmed V and J ends, which lost 3 bases and 13 bases, there was a span of 13 bases. The CDR3 runs 11 residues. Germline-derived CDR1 and CDR2 are SQVTM and ANQGSEA. The CDR3: CSVEDQGFQYF. The CDR3 nucleotides are TGCAGCGTTGAGGATCAGGGGTTCCAGTACTTC.

The chain combines TRBV5-1 with TRBJ2-1; D gene uncertain. The germline CDR1 and CDR2 sequences are SGHRS and YFSETQ. The CDR3 is made up of 14 amino acids. V shed 3 bases and J shed 4 bases, with 11 bases lying between them. The CDR3 nucleotides read TGCGCCAGCAGCTCGGTGCCCGGGTACAATGAGCAGTTCTTC. It yields the protein CASSSVPGYNEQFF.

V gene TRBV6-1 combines with J gene TRBJ1-3; D remains ambiguous. V was clipped by 1 base and J by 1 base, with 8 bases between them. Germline CDR1 MNHNS, CDR2 SASEGT. The CDR3 has 15 amino acids. The CDR3 reads CASSEDLGSGNTIYF. The CDR3 DNA is TGTGCCAGCAGTGAAGATCTCGGGTCTGGAAACACCATATATTTT.

The rearrangement joins TRBV13 to TRBJ2-5; 8 nucleotides line up with TRBD2. The J segment lost 4 bases and the V segment lost 0 bases, leaving 4 bases of the junction unmatched. This CDR3 has 15 residues. CDR1 PRHDT and CDR2 FYEKMQ come from the germline V gene (reference sequence). The CDR3 here is CASSLGGRAPETQYF. The CDR3, as DNA: TGTGCCAGCAGCTTAGGCGGGAGGGCCCCAGAGACCCAGTACTTC.

The chain joins TRBV19 to TRBJ2-5; 12 bases line up with TRBD2. The closer fit of TRBJ2-7 to the DNA end suggests the J call may be wrong. Germline V gene sequence: CDR1 LNHDA, CDR2 SQIVND (reference sequence). CDR3 length: 14 amino acids. DNA for the CDR3: TGTGCCGTCAAAAGACTAGCGGGAGATGTCGAGCAGTACTTC. Its translation is CAVKRLAGDVEQYF.

This chain connects TRBV27 to TRBJ2-7, with TRBD2 matching 11 bases. V was clipped by 4 bases and J by 0 bases; unmatched bases: 2. This CDR3 region has 15 residues. CDR1 is MNHEY, CDR2 SMNVEV, per germline (reference sequence). CDR3 in DNA: TGTGCCAGCAGTTCACTAGCGGGGGTCTCCTACGAGCAGTACTTC. Residues: CASSSLAGVSYEQYF.

On this clone: The sample carries other DNA sequences with the same CDR3. Here the CDR3 DNA reads TGCGCCAGCAGCTTAGGACAGGCTAACACTGAAGCTTTCTTT. Amino acid sequence: CASSLGQANTEAFF. The chain links TRBV5-1 to TRBJ1-1; 7 nucleotides line up with TRBD1. Germline V gives CDR1 SGHRS, CDR2 YFSETQ. The CDR3 sequence is 14 residues long. V trimming: 2 bases; J trimming: 2 bases; junction bases outside the gene matches: 3.

The chain couples TRBV28 to TRBJ2-7, with 12 bases identical to TRBD1. The junction had 5 bases not matched to a gene; V was cut back by 6 bases and J by 2 bases. The CDR3 loop spans 15 amino acids. From germline, CDR1 is MDHEN and CDR2 SYDVKM. The chain's CDR3 is CASRDGTGGPYEQYF. CDR3 coding DNA: TGTGCCAGCAGGGACGGGACAGGGGGCCCCTACGAGCAGTACTTC.

This clone is judged large. The chain couples TRBV19 to TRBJ2-1, with TRBD2 matching over 12 bases. Germline V lookup: CDR1 LNHDA, CDR2 SQIVND (reference sequence). Unmatched junction bases numbered 13, after V lost 6 bases and J lost 4 bases. The CDR3 is 18 amino acids. The CDR3 DNA reads TGTGCCAGTAGATGGGAATCAGAAGGACTAGCGGGGTACAATGAGCAGTTCTTC. This sequence encodes CASRWESEGLAGYNEQFF.

The CDR3 nucleotides are TGTGCCAGCAGCTCCCACGTACCGGGTACAAACACCGGGGAGCTGTTTTTT. Translation: CASSSHVPGTNTGELFF. The rearrangement links TRBV7-9 to TRBJ2-2; D unresolved. Germline V lookup: CDR1 SEHNR, CDR2 FQNEAQ (reference sequence). This CDR3 has 17 residues. The ends were cut back, 4 bases at V and 2 bases at J, with 17 bases in the middle.

The genes are TRBV15 and TRBJ2-5; D not resolved. The CDR3 has 15 residues. Between the trimmed V and J ends, which lost 0 bases and 2 bases, there was a span of 10 bases. Germline V gene data show CDR1 as LNHNV and CDR2 as YYDKDF (reference sequence). The CDR3 DNA follows: TGTGCCACCAGCAGAGAGAGGCAGACTCAAGAGACCCAGTACTTC. Translating it yields CATSRERQTQETQYF.

The CDR3 region has the DNA TGCGCCAGCAGCCCGGACCCAGGGGCGGGCTACGAGCAGTACTTC. Protein sequence: CASSPDPGAGYEQYF. This chain uses TRBV5-1 with TRBJ2-7; D is possibly TRBD1 (6 bases). Germline CDR1 and CDR2: SGHRS and YFSETQ. The CDR3 totals 15 residues. Trimming cost V 4 bases and J 3 bases, with 17 bases left between them.

The gene calls are TRBV27 and TRBJ2-7; maybe TRBD1 (6 bases). There are 14 residues in the CDR3. Per germline, CDR1 MNHEY and CDR2 SMNVEV (reference sequence). Trimming pared 2 bases from V and 2 bases from J, leaving 10 bases between. The CDR3 region is CASSLGDTTYEQYF. The CDR3 DNA is TGTGCCAGCAGTTTAGGGGACACCACCTACGAGCAGTACTTC.

The chain couples TRBV27 to TRBJ2-1, with 11 bases aligning to TRBD2. Per the germline V gene, CDR1 is MNHEY and CDR2 is SMNVEV (reference sequence). The length of the CDR3 is 15 residues. The V segment lost 1 base and the J segment 7 bases; nucleotides outside the gene matches: 3. The CDR3 spells CASSLLSSGRNEQFF. The CDR3 DNA reads TGTGCCAGCAGTTTATTGTCTAGCGGGAGGAATGAGCAGTTCTTC.

The gene calls are TRBV29-1 and TRBJ2-7, with 7 bases fitting TRBD1. V dropped 6 bases and J dropped 4; count of bases not matched to a gene: 15. Germline V lookup: CDR1 SQVTM, CDR2 ANQGSEA. CDR3 length equals 15 residues. CDR3 sequence: CSVTGFKGGGYEQYF. The CDR3 nucleotides read TGCAGCGTCACGGGCTTCAAAGGGGGCGGGTACGAGCAGTACTTC.

This clone turned up a few times. This chain joins TRBV28 and TRBJ2-7; 11 nucleotides align to TRBD1. CDR3 length equals 13 residues. CDR1 and CDR2 from the germline V gene are MDHEN and SYDVKM. The ends lost 6 bases at V and 5 bases at J; junction bases unmatched: 3. CDR3 sequence (DNA): TGTGCCAGCAGGGCGGACAGGGGGCACGAGCAGTACTTC. Protein product: CASRADRGHEQYF.

This chain joins TRBV28 and TRBJ1-5; a possible D gene is TRBD1 (6 bases). The CDR3 has 17 amino acids. Trimming removed 1 base at V and 4 bases at J, with 17 bases between. Looked up from germline, CDR1 is MDHEN and CDR2 is SYDVKM. The CDR3 sequence: CASSLLLPSGENQPQHF. The DNA of the CDR3 is TGTGCCAGCAGTTTATTACTACCCTCAGGGGAGAATCAGCCCCAGCATTTT.

CDR3: CASSYSGSYEQYF. In nucleotides, the CDR3 is TGTGCCAGCAGCTATAGCGGTTCTTACGAGCAGTACTTC. The chain links TRBV4-2 to TRBJ2-7, with D maybe TRBD2 (6 bases). V lost 5 bases and J 4 bases, leaving 12 bases between the germline ends. The CDR3 has 13 residues. Looked up from germline, CDR1 is LGHNA and CDR2 is YNFKEQ.

The chain employs TRBV2 and TRBJ1-5; 8 bases fit TRBD1. Per the germline V gene, CDR1 is SNHLY and CDR2 is FYNNEI. Trimming at V came to 2 bases and at J to 7 bases, leaving 16 bases not matched to a gene. This CDR3 has 18 residues. The CDR3 reads CASSELGQQGDGRQPQHF. CDR3 DNA: TGTGCCAGCAGTGAATTGGGCCAACAGGGGGACGGAAGACAGCCCCAGCATTTT. Using reference TRBV2 and TRBJ1-5 for the parts outside the CDR3, the full variable domain is EPEVTQTPSHQVTQMGQEVILRCVPISNHLYFYWYRQILGQKVEFLVSFYNNEISEKSEIFDDQFSVERPDGSNFTLKIRSTKLEDSAMYFCASSELGQQGDGRQPQHFGDGTRLSIL.

The rearrangement joins TRBV6-4 to TRBJ1-6; 7 bases align to TRBD1. Germline trimming cut 2 bases from V and 0 bases from J; bases unmatched to any gene: 7. The CDR3 is made up of 18 amino acids. In germline, CDR1 is MRHNA, CDR2 SNTAGT. CDR3 sequence: CASSDPGQLSSYNSPLHF. For the CDR3, the DNA is TGTGCCAGCAGTGACCCGGGACAGCTGAGCTCCTATAATTCACCCCTCCACTTT.

The chain is built from TRBV4-1 and TRBJ1-5; the D gene is possibly TRBD1 (6 bases). V was clipped by 0 bases and J by 1 base, with 10 bases between them. Germline CDR1 is MGHRA and CDR2 is YSYEKL. The CDR3 contains 16 residues. CDR3 coding DNA: TGCGCCAGCAGCCAAGAGGGGGCTGGGAGCAATCAGCCCCAGCATTTT. The encoded protein is CASSQEGAGSNQPQHF.

The chain has TRBV15 and TRBJ1-4; TRBD1 matches 9 bases. Per germline, CDR1 LNHNV and CDR2 YYDKDF (reference sequence). CDR3 length: 13 residues. The junction had 5 bases not matched to a gene; V was cut back by 10 bases and J by 5 bases. The CDR3 loop is CAIGDRANEKLFF. The CDR3 nucleotides read TGTGCCATCGGGGACAGGGCGAATGAAAAACTGTTTTTT. The complete variable domain, with remaining parts taken from reference TRBV15 and TRBJ1-4, reads DAMVIQNPRYQVTQFGKPVTLSCSQTLNHNVMYWYQQKSSQAPKLLFHYYDKDFNNEADTPDNFQSRRPNTSFCFLDIRSPGLGDTAMYLCAIGDRANEKLFFGSGTQLSVL.

The V gene is TRBV7-9, the J gene TRBJ1-1; D perhaps matches TRBD1 (5 bases). Germline lookup yields CDR1 SEHNR and CDR2 FQNEAQ (reference sequence). Trimming removed 2 bases from V and 0 bases from J, with 7 bases in between. The CDR3 spans 14 residues. The CDR3 DNA is TGTGCCAGCAGCTTAACAGGTCTGAACACTGAAGCTTTCTTT. As protein: CASSLTGLNTEAFF.

The V and J genes are TRBV28 and TRBJ1-6; D is unclear. From germline, CDR1 is MDHEN and CDR2 SYDVKM. V was pared by 2 bases and J by 0 bases, with 11 bases between. The CDR3 length is 17 residues. DNA of the CDR3: TGTGCCAGCAGTTTAATCGAGGTTAGCTCCTATAATTCACCCCTCCACTTT. This translates into CASSLIEVSSYNSPLHF.

In nucleotides, the CDR3 is TGTGCCAGCAGTTCCCCGTTAGCGGGACAGCCTGAAAAACTGTTTTTT. The encoded protein is CASSSPLAGQPEKLFF. The chain employs TRBV27 and TRBJ1-4; 7 bases are shared with TRBD1. The J segment lost 7 bases and the V segment lost 4 bases, leaving 12 bases of the junction unmatched. The CDR3 is 16 amino acids. CDR1 MNHEY and CDR2 SMNVEV come from the germline V gene (reference sequence).

In this sample, this clone turned up once. The CDR3 reads CASSMAGGVLAGELFF. CDR3 coding DNA: TGTGCCAGTAGTATGGCGGGAGGGGTCTTGGCCGGGGAGCTGTTTTTT. This chain links TRBV19 with TRBJ2-2, with TRBD2 matching 9 bases. The CDR3 loop spans 16 amino acids. Per germline, CDR1 LNHDA and CDR2 SQIVND (reference sequence). Unmatched junction bases numbered 8, after V lost 3 bases and J lost 6 bases.

This clone has more than one count but fewer than ten. The V and J genes are TRBV18 and TRBJ2-7, with 7 positions matching TRBD1. The trim removed 11 bases at V and 5 bases at J, leaving 12 bases unmatched. The germline CDR1 and CDR2 sequences are KGHSH and LQKENI. CDR3 length equals 13 residues. For the CDR3, the DNA is TGTGCCTCAGGCCAGGGACAGAGCAACGAGCAGTACTTC. Its protein product is CASGQGQSNEQYF.

The rearrangement links TRBV4-1 to TRBJ2-1; tentative D call: TRBD1 (5 bases). The CDR3 extends over 13 amino acids. Germline assignment: CDR1 MGHRA and CDR2 YSYEKL. V dropped 1 base and J dropped 10 bases, with 11 bases sitting between them. The CDR3 bases are TGCGCCAGCAGCCAAGCAGGGAACAGGGAGCAGTTCTTC. Amino acids: CASSQAGNREQFF.

In this sample, this clone turned up a few times. CDR3 in DNA: TGTGCCAGTAGTAGAGCTGGGGGGGGAGGGTACAATGAGCAGTTCTTC. Translation: CASSRAGGGGYNEQFF. J is TRBJ2-1 and V is TRBV19, with 7 bases aligning to TRBD2. V lost 4 bases, J lost 4 bases, and 10 bases stayed unmatched. CDR3 length equals 16 residues. Germline V gene sequence: CDR1 LNHDA, CDR2 SQIVND (reference sequence).

CDR3 protein: CASSHGYEQYF. The CDR3 DNA reads as TGTGCCAGCAGCCACGGCTACGAGCAGTACTTC. The chain has TRBV25-1 and TRBJ2-7; D remains ambiguous. The V end lost 6 bases, the J end lost 3 bases, and 6 bases lay between the germline ends. CDR3 size: 11 residues. In germline, CDR1 is MGHDK, CDR2 SYGVNS.

In regard to this clone: Other DNA variants within this sample encode the same CDR3. The CDR3 nucleotides are TGTGCCAGCACTGACAGGGGGGAACGGATAGGGAGCACAGATACGCAGTATTTT. This sequence encodes CASTDRGERIGSTDTQYF. V gene TRBV27 combines with J gene TRBJ2-3; TRBD1 matches 9 bases. This CDR3 is built from 18 residues. CDR1 and CDR2 from the germline V gene are MNHEY and SMNVEV (reference sequence). V lost 7 bases and J lost 0; bases outside the gene matches: 14.

This chain links TRBV7-8 with TRBJ2-7; TRBD2 agrees at 11 bases. This CDR3 is 20 amino acids long. Germline assignment: CDR1 SGHVS and CDR2 FQNEAQ. J was trimmed by 0 bases and V by 2 bases; bases with no gene match: 15. The CDR3 sequence is CASSLLPTSGSNLPSYEQYF. In nucleotides, the CDR3 is TGTGCCAGCAGCTTACTTCCTACTAGCGGGAGTAATCTTCCCTCCTACGAGCAGTACTTC.